Shown below are 18 T cell receptor beta chains from a single sample sequenced in a study of post-analysis software for immune sequencing data. Unique molecular identifiers were carried by the TCR beta cDNA libraries. Each CDR3 protein gets one entry after TCRdb re-called the PCR reads with MiXCR. The table records about half a million distinct CDR3 sequences, approximately 46% of them present only once. Study-wide points: Higher frequency in patients than in controls was seen for 5 or 6 TRBV segments, with TRBV5-6, TRBV5-1 and TRBV20-1 among them.

Their antigens are not known. The sample taken for sequencing was blood. All receptors derive from a girl aged 10-17 years with multiple sclerosis.

The rearrangement joins TRBV20-1 to TRBJ2-1; 7 bases match TRBD2. Germline loops: CDR1 DFQATT, CDR2 SNEGSKA (reference sequence). V trimming: 5 bases; J trimming: 0 bases; junction bases outside the gene matches: 10. The CDR3 is made up of 16 amino acids. CDR3: CSASRGGSVSYNEQFF. The CDR3 DNA follows: TGCAGTGCTTCTCGAGGCGGGAGTGTCTCCTACAATGAGCAGTTCTTC.

J is TRBJ2-5 and V is TRBV20-1; D call uncertain. In germline, CDR1 is DFQATT, CDR2 SNEGSKA (reference sequence). The CDR3 runs 14 residues. Deletions cut 5 bases from V and 1 base from J, with 14 bases between. The CDR3 coding sequence is TGCAGTGCTGAAGTGGCGACCTTCCAAGAGACCCAGTACTTC. This gives the protein CSAEVATFQETQYF.

In this sample, this clonotype turned up a few times. J is TRBJ2-1 and V is TRBV4-2; D is unresolved. This CDR3 has 16 residues. V lost 0 bases to trimming and J lost 5 bases, with 14 bases between them. Germline lookup yields CDR1 LGHNA and CDR2 YNFKEQ. CDR3 in DNA: TGTGCCAGCAGCCAAGAAAAGGAGAGTTTCCACAATGAGCAGTTCTTC. It yields the protein CASSQEKESFHNEQFF.

The rearrangement links TRBV28 to TRBJ2-7, with 7 bases that match TRBD1. The CDR3 has 16 residues. Germline V gene data show CDR1 as MDHEN and CDR2 as SYDVKM. Trimming took 5 bases from V and 3 from J; bases not matched to a gene: 13. The chain's CDR3 is CASSPFPDRDVYEQYF. CDR3 nucleotides: TGTGCCAGCAGTCCCTTTCCCGACAGGGACGTCTACGAGCAGTACTTC. Looking up the rest from reference TRBV28 and TRBJ2-7 gives the full variable domain: DVKVTQSSRYLVKRTGEKVFLECVQDMDHENMFWYRQDPGLGLRLIYFSYDVKMKEKGDIPEGYSVSREKKERFSLILESASTNQTSMYLCASSPFPDRDVYEQYFGPGTRLTVT.

The chain has TRBV4-2 and TRBJ1-2; 8 bases agree with TRBD1. This CDR3 is built from 16 residues. The V gene end was trimmed by 4 bases and the J gene end by 3 bases; junction bases not matched to a gene: 10. Germline assignment: CDR1 LGHNA and CDR2 YNFKEQ. The CDR3 loop is CASSRTGTGDHYGYTF. CDR3 DNA sequence: TGTGCCAGCAGCCGAACCGGGACAGGCGATCACTATGGCTACACCTTC.

J is TRBJ2-7 and V is TRBV9, with TRBD2 matching 12 bases. The trim removed 0 bases at V and 7 bases at J, leaving 5 bases unmatched. The germline V gene encodes CDR1 SGDLS and CDR2 YYNGEE. This CDR3 spans 15 amino acids. The CDR3: CASSVDGLAGLEQYF. DNA for the CDR3: TGTGCCAGCAGCGTAGATGGACTAGCGGGACTTGAGCAGTACTTC.

This chain links TRBV5-1 with TRBJ1-6, with TRBD1 matching over 7 bases. V trimming: 4 bases; J trimming: 9 bases; junction bases outside the gene matches: 10. Germline CDR1 SGHRS, CDR2 YFSETQ. The CDR3 length is 15 residues. In DNA form, the CDR3 reads TGCGCCAGCAGCCAAACAGGGGTGAGTGGTTCACCCCTCCACTTT. This gives the protein CASSQTGVSGSPLHF.

This chain joins TRBV29-1 and TRBJ1-6, with 9 bases that match TRBD1. The junction had 9 bases not matched to a gene; V was cut back by 4 bases and J by 11 bases. Looked up from germline, CDR1 is SQVTM and CDR2 is ANQGSEA. The CDR3 sequence is 14 residues long. The CDR3 spells CSVGTGEKNPPLHF. The DNA for the CDR3 is TGCAGCGTTGGGACAGGGGAGAAAAATCCACCCCTCCACTTT.

This sequence joins TRBV29-1 and TRBJ2-7; 8 bases map to TRBD1. The trim removed 7 bases at V and 4 bases at J, leaving 9 bases unmatched. The CDR3 covers 13 residues. Germline assignment: CDR1 SQVTM and CDR2 ANQGSEA. The CDR3 DNA reads TGCAGCGCAGCGCAGGGGGCTCCGTACGAGCAGTACTTC. Its protein is CSAAQGAPYEQYF.

The chain links TRBV7-9 to TRBJ1-4; TRBD1 might be the D (5 bases). In germline, CDR1 is SEHNR, CDR2 FQNEAQ (reference sequence). V was cut by 4 bases and J by 4 bases, with 13 bases left in between. The CDR3 runs to 15 residues. Here the CDR3 reads CASSSSGRLNEKLFF. The CDR3 nucleotides are TGTGCCAGCAGCTCCTCGGGACGGCTTAATGAAAAACTGTTTTTT.

V usage is TRBV4-1 and J usage is TRBJ2-7, with D unclear. The CDR3 has 16 amino acids. Germline values: CDR1 MGHRA, CDR2 YSYEKL. Trimming took off 1 base at V and 0 bases at J, with 13 bases between the two ends. The CDR3 sequence: CASSQVDRSYSYEQYF. In DNA, the CDR3 is TGCGCCAGCAGCCAAGTCGACCGCTCCTACTCCTACGAGCAGTACTTC.

The genes are TRBV7-2 and TRBJ2-5; D assignment may be TRBD1 or TRBD2 (7 bases each). The CDR3 spans 16 residues. CDR1 is SGHTA and CDR2 is FQGNSA in the germline V gene. Trimming took off 0 bases at V and 4 bases at J, with 15 bases between the two ends. CDR3 sequence: CASSLARARGGETQYF. The CDR3 DNA is TGTGCCAGCAGCTTAGCGCGAGCCAGGGGGGGAGAGACCCAGTACTTC.

The CDR3 DNA reads TGTGCCAGCAGTTCACCGACGGCAGAACCGAATGAAAAACTGTTTTTT. Translating gives CASSSPTAEPNEKLFF. The chain has TRBV28 and TRBJ1-4; D not certain. This CDR3 spans 16 amino acids. Trimming stripped 4 bases from V and 5 bases from J, with 17 bases between. Germline CDR1 and CDR2: MDHEN and SYDVKM. Full variable domain (missing parts from reference TRBV28 and TRBJ1-4): DVKVTQSSRYLVKRTGEKVFLECVQDMDHENMFWYRQDPGLGLRLIYFSYDVKMKEKGDIPEGYSVSREKKERFSLILESASTNQTSMYLCASSSPTAEPNEKLFFGSGTQLSVL.

V gene TRBV29-1 combines with J gene TRBJ1-1; 9 bases match TRBD1. CDR1 and CDR2 (germline): SQVTM, ANQGSEA. This CDR3 contains 13 residues. J lost 5 bases, V lost 4 bases, and 5 bases had no gene match. CDR3 coding DNA: TGCAGCGTTGTGGGACAGGGTTATACTGAAGCTTTCTTT. Protein product: CSVVGQGYTEAFF.

The chain recombines TRBV18 with TRBJ1-2, with 9 bases matching TRBD1. V was pared by 8 bases and J by 4 bases, with 8 bases of the junction left unmatched. The CDR3 covers 14 residues. Per the germline V gene, CDR1 is KGHSH and CDR2 is LQKENI. The CDR3 protein is CASLGDRALYGYTF. Here the CDR3 DNA reads TGTGCCAGCCTTGGGGACAGGGCACTCTATGGCTACACCTTC.

The rearrangement links TRBV13 to TRBJ2-5; no clear D gene. CDR3 length: 14 amino acids. The germline V gene has CDR1 PRHDT and CDR2 FYEKMQ (reference sequence). The V and J ends lost 3 bases and 2 bases respectively, with 10 bases between them. CDR3 sequence: CASSFGLEQETQYF. In DNA form, the CDR3 reads TGTGCCAGCAGCTTTGGGCTAGAACAAGAGACCCAGTACTTC.

The sample holds a few counts of this clonotype. This rearrangement joins TRBV12-3 or TRBV12-4 to TRBJ1-6; 7 nucleotides line up with TRBD1. Trimming cost V 1 base and J 4 bases; bases outside gene matches: 4. The CDR3 has 16 amino acids. CDR3 nucleotides: TGTGCCAGCAGTTTAGGGCAGGGGGGATATAATTCACCCCTCCACTTT. This gives the protein CASSLGQGGYNSPLHF.

This clonotype was observed a handful of times. The chain employs TRBV27 and TRBJ2-5; D gene uncertain. The V gene's germline CDR1 is MNHEY and CDR2 SMNVEV (reference sequence). Trimming shortened V by 5 bases and J by 1 base, and 11 bases separated the two germline ends. The CDR3 consists of 14 residues. The CDR3, as DNA: TGTGCCAGCAGTATAACACGGTTCCAAGAGACCCAGTACTTC. It is translated as CASSITRFQETQYF.